This T cell receptor beta chain is drawn from a study of T cell changes during pregnancy in multiple sclerosis. Repertoires were generated with immunoSEQ multiplex PCR, while TCRdb's copy carries only in-frame clones and drops some. The sample gives some 79,000 clones, around nine tenths of which show up once; roughly 0.44% is in the top ten. Germline loops: CDR1 SGHVS, CDR2 FNYEAQ. The CDR3 contains 13 residues. V lost 1 base and J lost 5, with 9 bases in between. This specimen was CD4+ T cells from peripheral blood mononuclear cells, taken in the second trimester of pregnancy. The chain recombines TRBV7-6 with TRBJ2-7; D uncertain. This TCR was recovered from a female donor with multiple sclerosis, enrolled in a pregnancy study. CDR3 DNA: TGTGCCAGCAGCTTAGTTGACATCGACGAGCAGTACTTC. Translated, it gives CASSLVDIDEQYF.